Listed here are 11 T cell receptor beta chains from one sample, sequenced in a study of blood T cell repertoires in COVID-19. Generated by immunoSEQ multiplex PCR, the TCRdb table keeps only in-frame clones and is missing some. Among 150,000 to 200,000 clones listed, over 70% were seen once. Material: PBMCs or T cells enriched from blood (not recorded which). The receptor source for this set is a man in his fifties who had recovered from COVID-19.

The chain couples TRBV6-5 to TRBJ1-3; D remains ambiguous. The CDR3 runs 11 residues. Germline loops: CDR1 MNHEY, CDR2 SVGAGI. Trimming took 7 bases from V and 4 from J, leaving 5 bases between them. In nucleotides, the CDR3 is TGTGCCAGCAACCAGGGAAACACCATATATTTT. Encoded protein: CASNQGNTIYF.

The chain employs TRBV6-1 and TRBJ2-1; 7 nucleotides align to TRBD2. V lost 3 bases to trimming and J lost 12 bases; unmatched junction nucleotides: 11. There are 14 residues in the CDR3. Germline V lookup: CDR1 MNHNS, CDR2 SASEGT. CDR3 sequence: CASSDVTSIVSQFF. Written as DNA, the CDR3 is TGTGCCAGCAGTGATGTGACTAGCATCGTGTCGCAGTTCTTC.

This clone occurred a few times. The CDR3 loop reads CSASGLAVEQFF. In DNA form, the CDR3 reads TGCAGTGCTAGTGGTCTAGCGGTTGAGCAGTTCTTC. The rearrangement joins TRBV20-1 to TRBJ2-1; 7 bases line up with TRBD2. Germline-derived CDR1 and CDR2 are DFQATT and SNEGSKA (reference sequence). The CDR3 sequence is 12 residues long. V trimming: 3 bases; J trimming: 9 bases; junction bases outside the gene matches: 5.

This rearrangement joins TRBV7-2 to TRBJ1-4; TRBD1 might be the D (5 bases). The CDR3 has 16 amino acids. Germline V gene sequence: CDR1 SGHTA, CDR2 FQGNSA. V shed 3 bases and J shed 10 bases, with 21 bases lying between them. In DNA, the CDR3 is TGTGCCAGCAGCTTGGACGGGGCTGGGGGGAGAGCAAAACTGTTTTTT. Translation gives CASSLDGAGGRAKLFF.

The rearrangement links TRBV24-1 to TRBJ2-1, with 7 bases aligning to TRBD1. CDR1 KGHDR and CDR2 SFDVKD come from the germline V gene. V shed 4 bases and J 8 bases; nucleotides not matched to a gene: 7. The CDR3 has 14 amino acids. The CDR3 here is CATSDTARGHEQFF. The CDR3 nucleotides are TGTGCCACCAGTGACACAGCGAGGGGGCATGAGCAGTTCTTC.

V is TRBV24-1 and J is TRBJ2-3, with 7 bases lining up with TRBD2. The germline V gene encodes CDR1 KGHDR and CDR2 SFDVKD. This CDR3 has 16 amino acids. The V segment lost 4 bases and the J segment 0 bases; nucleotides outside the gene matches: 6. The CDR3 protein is CATSETAGWSTDTQYF. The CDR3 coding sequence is TGTGCCACCAGTGAGACAGCGGGATGGAGCACAGATACGCAGTATTTT.

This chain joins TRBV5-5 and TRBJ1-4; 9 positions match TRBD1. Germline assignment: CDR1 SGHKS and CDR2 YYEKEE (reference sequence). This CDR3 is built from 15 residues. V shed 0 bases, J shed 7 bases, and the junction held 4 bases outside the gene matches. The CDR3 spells CASSLGTGVVEKLFF. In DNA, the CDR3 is TGTGCCAGCAGCTTGGGGACAGGGGTGGTTGAAAAACTGTTTTTT.

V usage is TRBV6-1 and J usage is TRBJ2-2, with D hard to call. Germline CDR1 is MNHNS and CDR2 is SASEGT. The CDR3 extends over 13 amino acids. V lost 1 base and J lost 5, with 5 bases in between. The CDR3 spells CASSEEETGELFF. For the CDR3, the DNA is TGTGCCAGCAGTGAAGAGGAGACCGGGGAGCTGTTTTTT.

In nucleotides, the CDR3 is TGTGCCACCAGTCCCAGCGGATCGTACGAGCAGTACTTC. This sequence encodes CATSPSGSYEQYF. This chain links TRBV24-1 with TRBJ2-7; possible D gene TRBD2, 5 bases. V was cut by 6 bases and J by 4 bases, with 12 bases left in between. Germline CDR1 and CDR2: KGHDR and SFDVKD. The CDR3 spans 13 residues.

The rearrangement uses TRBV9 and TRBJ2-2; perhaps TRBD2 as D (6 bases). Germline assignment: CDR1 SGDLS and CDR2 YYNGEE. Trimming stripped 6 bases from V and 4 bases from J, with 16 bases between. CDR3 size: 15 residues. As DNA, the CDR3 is TGTGCCAGCAAACGGGATCCGGAGGGCACCGGGGAGCTGTTTTTT. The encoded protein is CASKRDPEGTGELFF.

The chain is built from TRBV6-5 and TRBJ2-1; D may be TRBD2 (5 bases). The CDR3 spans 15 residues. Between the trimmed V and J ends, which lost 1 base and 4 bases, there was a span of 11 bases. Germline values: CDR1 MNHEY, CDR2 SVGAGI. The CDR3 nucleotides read TGTGCCAGCAGTTACTACCCAGCGGTTTACAATGAGCAGTTCTTC. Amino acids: CASSYYPAVYNEQFF.